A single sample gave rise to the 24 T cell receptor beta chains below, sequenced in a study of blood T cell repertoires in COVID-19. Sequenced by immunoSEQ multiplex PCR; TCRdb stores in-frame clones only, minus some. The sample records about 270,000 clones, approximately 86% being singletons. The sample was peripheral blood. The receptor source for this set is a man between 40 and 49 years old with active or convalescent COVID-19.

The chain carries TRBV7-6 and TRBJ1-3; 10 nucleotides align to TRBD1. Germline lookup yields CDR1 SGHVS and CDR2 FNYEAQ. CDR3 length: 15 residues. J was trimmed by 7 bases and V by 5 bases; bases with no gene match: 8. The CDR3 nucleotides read TGTGCCAGCAGCCAGGGACAGGGGAGGAGGAACACCATATATTTT. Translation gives CASSQGQGRRNTIYF.

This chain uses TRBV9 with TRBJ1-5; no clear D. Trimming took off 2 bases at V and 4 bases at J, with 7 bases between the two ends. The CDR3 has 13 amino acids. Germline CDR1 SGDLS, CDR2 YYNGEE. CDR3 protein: CASSVGVNQPQHF. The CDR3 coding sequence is TGTGCCAGCAGCGTTGGAGTGAATCAGCCCCAGCATTTT.

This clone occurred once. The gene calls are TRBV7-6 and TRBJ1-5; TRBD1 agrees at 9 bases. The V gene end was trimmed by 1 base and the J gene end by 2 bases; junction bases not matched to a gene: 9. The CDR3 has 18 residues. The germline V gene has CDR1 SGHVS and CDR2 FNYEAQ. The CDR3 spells CASSLVGQGWYGNQPQHF. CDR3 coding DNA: TGTGCCAGCAGCTTAGTGGGACAGGGATGGTATGGCAATCAGCCCCAGCATTTT. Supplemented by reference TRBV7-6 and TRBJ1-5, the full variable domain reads GAGVSQSPRYKVTKRGQDVALRCDPISGHVSLYWYRQALGQGPEFLTYFNYEAQQDKSGLPNDRFSAERPEGSISTLTIQRTEQRDSAMYRCASSLVGQGWYGNQPQHFGDGTRLSIL.

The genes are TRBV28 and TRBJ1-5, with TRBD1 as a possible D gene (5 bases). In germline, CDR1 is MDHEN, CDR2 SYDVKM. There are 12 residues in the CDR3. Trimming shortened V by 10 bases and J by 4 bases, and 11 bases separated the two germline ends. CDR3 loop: CATRGVNQPQHF. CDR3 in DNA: TGTGCCACCCGGGGGGTAAATCAGCCCCAGCATTTT.

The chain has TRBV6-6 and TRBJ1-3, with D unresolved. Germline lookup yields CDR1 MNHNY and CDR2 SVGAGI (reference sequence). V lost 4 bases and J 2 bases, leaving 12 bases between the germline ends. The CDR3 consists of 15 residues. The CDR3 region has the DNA TGTGCCAGCAGTTCAACGACACGAGCTGGAAACACCATATATTTT. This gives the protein CASSSTTRAGNTIYF.

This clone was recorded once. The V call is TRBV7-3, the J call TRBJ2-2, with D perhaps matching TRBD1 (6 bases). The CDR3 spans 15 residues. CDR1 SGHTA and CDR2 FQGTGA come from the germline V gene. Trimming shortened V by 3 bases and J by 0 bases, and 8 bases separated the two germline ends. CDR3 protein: CASSLGQPNTGELFF. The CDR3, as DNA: TGTGCCAGCAGCTTGGGACAACCGAACACCGGGGAGCTGTTTTTT.

CDR3 DNA: TGTGCCATTCCCTGGGCGCGCTACGAGCAGTACTTC. It specifies CAIPWARYEQYF. The V call is TRBV19, the J call TRBJ2-7; D call uncertain. Per germline, CDR1 LNHDA and CDR2 SQIVND (reference sequence). The CDR3 contains 12 residues. The germline V and J ends were trimmed by 10 bases and 3 bases, with 13 bases remaining between them.

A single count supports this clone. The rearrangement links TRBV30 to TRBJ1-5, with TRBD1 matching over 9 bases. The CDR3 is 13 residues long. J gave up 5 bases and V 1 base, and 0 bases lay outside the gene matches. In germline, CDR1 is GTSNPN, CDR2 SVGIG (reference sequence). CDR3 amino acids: CAWSDRGHQPQHF. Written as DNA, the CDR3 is TGTGCCTGGAGTGACAGGGGGCATCAGCCCCAGCATTTT.

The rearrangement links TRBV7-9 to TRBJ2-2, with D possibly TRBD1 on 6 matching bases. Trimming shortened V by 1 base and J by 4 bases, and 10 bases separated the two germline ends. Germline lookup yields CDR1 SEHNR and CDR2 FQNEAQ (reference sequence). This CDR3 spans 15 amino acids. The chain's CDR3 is CASSLGYRATGELFF. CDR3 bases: TGTGCCAGCAGCTTAGGTTACAGGGCCACCGGGGAGCTGTTTTTT. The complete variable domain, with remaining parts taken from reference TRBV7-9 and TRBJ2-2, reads DTGVSQNPRHKITKRGQNVTFRCDPISEHNRLYWYRQTLGQGPEFLTYFQNEAQLEKSRLLSDRFSAERPKGSFSTLEIQRTEQGDSAMYLCASSLGYRATGELFFGEGSRLTVL.

The CDR3 here is CASSGDSPLHF. CDR3 DNA: TGTGCCAGCAGCGGCGATTCACCCCTCCACTTT. This rearrangement joins TRBV9 to TRBJ1-6; D is unclear. Per germline, CDR1 SGDLS and CDR2 YYNGEE. V dropped 3 bases and J dropped 8 bases, with 3 bases sitting between them. There are 11 residues in the CDR3. Full variable domain (missing parts from reference TRBV9 and TRBJ1-6): DSGVTQTPKHLITATGQRVTLRCSPRSGDLSVYWYQQSLDQGLQFLIQYYNGEERAKGNILERFSAQQFPDLHSELNLSSLELGDSALYFCASSGDSPLHFGNGTRLTVT.

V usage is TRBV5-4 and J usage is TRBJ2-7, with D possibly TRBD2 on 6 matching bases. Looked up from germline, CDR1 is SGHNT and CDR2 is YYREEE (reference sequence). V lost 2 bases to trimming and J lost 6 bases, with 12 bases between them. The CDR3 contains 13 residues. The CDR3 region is CASSLGGEVEQYF. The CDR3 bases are TGTGCCAGCAGCTTAGGAGGGGAGGTCGAGCAGTACTTC.

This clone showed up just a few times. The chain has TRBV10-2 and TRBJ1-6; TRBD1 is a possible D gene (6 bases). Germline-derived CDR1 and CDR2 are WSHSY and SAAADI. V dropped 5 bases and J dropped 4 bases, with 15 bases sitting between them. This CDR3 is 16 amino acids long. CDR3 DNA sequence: TGCGCCAGCAGTCTTACTTGGACAGATTATAATTCACCCCTCCACTTT. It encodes CASSLTWTDYNSPLHF.

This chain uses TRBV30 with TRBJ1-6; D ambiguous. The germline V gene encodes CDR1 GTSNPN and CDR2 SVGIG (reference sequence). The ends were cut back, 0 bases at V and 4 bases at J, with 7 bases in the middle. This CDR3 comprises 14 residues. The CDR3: CAWSVSGYNSPLHF. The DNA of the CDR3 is TGTGCCTGGAGTGTTAGTGGTTATAATTCACCCCTCCACTTT.

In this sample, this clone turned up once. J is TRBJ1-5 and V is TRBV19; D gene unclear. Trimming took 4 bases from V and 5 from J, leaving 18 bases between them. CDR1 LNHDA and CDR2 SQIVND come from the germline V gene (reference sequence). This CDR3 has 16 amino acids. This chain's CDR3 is CASSTPSGRVDQPQHF. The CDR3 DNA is TGTGCCAGTAGTACCCCCAGTGGGAGGGTGGATCAGCCCCAGCATTTT. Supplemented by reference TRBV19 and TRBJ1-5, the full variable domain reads DGGITQSPKYLFRKEGQNVTLSCEQNLNHDAMYWYRQDPGQGLRLIYYSQIVNDFQKGDIAEGYSVSREKKESFPLTVTSAQKNPTAFYLCASSTPSGRVDQPQHFGDGTRLSIL.

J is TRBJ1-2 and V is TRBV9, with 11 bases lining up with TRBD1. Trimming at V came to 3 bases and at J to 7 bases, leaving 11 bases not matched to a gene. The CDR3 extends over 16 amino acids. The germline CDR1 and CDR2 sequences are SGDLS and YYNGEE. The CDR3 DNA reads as TGTGCCAGCAGCGACCGGGACAGGGGGGCCGGCTCTGGCTACACCTTC. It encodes CASSDRDRGAGSGYTF.

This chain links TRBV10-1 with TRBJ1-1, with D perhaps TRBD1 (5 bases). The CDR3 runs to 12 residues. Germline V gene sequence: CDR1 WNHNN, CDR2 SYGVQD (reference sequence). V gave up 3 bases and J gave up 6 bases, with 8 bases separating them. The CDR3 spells CASSESGAEAFF. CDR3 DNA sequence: TGCGCCAGCAGTGAATCGGGGGCTGAAGCTTTCTTT.

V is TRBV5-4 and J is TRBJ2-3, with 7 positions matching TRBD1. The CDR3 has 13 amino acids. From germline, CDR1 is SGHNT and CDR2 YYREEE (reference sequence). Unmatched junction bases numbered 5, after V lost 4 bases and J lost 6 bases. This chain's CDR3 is CASSPTGQDTQYF. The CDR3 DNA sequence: TGTGCCAGCAGCCCGACAGGGCAGGATACGCAGTATTTT.

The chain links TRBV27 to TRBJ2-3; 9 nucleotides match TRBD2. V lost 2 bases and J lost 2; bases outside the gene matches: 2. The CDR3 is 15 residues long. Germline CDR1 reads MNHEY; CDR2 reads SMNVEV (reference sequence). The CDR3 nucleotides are TGTGCCAGCAGTTTAGCGGGGGGGACCACAGATACGCAGTATTTT. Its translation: CASSLAGGTTDTQYF.

As DNA, the CDR3 is TGTGCCAGCAGTTTCCAGGGGGGATCCTACGAGCAGTACTTC. Its protein is CASSFQGGSYEQYF. The chain carries TRBV28 and TRBJ2-7, with D maybe TRBD1 (7 bases). V shed 3 bases and J shed 1 base, with 10 bases lying between them. From germline, CDR1 is MDHEN and CDR2 SYDVKM. This CDR3 contains 14 residues.

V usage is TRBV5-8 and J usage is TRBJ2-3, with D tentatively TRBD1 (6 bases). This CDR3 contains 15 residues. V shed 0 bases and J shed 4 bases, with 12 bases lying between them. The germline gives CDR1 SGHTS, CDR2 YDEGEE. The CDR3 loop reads CASSLAQGTADTQYF. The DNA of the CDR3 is TGTGCCAGCAGCTTGGCTCAGGGGACGGCAGATACGCAGTATTTT.

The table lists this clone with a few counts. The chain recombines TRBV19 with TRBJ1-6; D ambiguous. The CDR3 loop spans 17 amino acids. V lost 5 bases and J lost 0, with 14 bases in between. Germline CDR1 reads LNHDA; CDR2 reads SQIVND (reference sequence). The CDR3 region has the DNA TGTGCCAGTAGTTTCGAATCACCGAGCTCCTATAATTCACCCCTCCACTTT. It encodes CASSFESPSSYNSPLHF.

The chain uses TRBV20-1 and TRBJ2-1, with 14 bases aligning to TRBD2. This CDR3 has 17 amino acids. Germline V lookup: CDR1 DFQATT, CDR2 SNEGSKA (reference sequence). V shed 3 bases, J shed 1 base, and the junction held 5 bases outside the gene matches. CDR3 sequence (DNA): TGCAGTGCTAGTCCCGGGACTAGCGGGAGATCCTACAATGAGCAGTTCTTC. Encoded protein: CSASPGTSGRSYNEQFF.

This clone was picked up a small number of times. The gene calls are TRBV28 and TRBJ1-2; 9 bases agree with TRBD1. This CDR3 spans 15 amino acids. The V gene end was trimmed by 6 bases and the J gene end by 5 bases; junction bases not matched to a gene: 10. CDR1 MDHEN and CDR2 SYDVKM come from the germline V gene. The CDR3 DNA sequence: TGTGCCAGCAGGGGAACAGGGGGCGCACGGTATGGCTACACCTTC. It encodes CASRGTGGARYGYTF.

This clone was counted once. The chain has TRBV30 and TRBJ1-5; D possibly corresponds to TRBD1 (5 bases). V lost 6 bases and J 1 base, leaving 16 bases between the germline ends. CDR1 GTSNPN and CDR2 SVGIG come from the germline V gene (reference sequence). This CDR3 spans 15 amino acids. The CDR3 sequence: CACPRGGESNQPQHF. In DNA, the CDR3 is TGTGCCTGCCCGAGGGGAGGTGAAAGCAATCAGCCCCAGCATTTT.